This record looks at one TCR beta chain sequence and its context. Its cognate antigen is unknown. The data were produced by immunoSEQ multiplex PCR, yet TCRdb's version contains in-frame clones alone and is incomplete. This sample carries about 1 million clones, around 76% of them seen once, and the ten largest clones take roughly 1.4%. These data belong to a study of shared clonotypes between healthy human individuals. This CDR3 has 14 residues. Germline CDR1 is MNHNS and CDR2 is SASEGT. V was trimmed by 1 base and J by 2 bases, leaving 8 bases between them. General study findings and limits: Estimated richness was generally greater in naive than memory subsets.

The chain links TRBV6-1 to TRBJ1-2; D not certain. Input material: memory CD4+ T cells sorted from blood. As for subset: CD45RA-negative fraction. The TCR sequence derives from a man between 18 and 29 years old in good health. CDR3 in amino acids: CASSEGVANYGYTF. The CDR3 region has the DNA TGTGCCAGCAGTGAAGGAGTAGCAAACTATGGCTACACCTTC.